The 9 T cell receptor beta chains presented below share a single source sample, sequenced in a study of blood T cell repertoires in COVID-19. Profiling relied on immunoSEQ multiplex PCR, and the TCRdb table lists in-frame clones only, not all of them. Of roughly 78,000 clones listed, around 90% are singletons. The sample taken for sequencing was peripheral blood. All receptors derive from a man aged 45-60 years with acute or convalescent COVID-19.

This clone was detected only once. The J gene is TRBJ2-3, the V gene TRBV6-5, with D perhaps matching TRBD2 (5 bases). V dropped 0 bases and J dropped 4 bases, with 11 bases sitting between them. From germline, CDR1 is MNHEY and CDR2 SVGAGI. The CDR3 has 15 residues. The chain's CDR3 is CASSYSGELADTQYF. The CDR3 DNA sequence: TGTGCCAGCAGTTACTCCGGGGAGCTCGCAGATACGCAGTATTTT.

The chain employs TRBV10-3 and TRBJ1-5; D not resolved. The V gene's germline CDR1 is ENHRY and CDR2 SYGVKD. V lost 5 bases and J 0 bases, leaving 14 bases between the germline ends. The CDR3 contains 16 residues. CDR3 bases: TGTGCCATCAGTATCGCAACAGACCCTAGCAATCAGCCCCAGCATTTT. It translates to CAISIATDPSNQPQHF.

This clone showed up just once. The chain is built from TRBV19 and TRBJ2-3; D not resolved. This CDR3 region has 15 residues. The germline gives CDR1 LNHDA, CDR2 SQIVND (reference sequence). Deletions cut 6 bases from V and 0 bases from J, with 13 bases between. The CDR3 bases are TGTGCCAGTAGGCCGACACATCCGAGCACAGATACGCAGTATTTT. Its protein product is CASRPTHPSTDTQYF.

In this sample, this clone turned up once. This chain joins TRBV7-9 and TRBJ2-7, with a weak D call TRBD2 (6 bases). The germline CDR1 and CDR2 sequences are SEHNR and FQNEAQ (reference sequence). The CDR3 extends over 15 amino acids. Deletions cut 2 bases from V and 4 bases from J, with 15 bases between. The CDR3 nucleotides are TGTGCCAGCAGCTTAAGAGGCGGGACGGTTTACGAGCAGTACTTC. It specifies CASSLRGGTVYEQYF. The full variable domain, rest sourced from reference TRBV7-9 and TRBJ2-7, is DTGVSQNPRHKITKRGQNVTFRCDPISEHNRLYWYRQTLGQGPEFLTYFQNEAQLEKSRLLSDRFSAERPKGSFSTLEIQRTEQGDSAMYLCASSLRGGTVYEQYFGPGTRLTVT.

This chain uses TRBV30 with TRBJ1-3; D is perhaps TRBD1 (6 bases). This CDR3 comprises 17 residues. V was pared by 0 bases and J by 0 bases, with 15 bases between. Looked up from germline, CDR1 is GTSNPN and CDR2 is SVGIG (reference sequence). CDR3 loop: CAWSVYPGQNSGNTIYF. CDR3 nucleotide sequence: TGTGCCTGGAGTGTATACCCGGGACAAAACTCTGGAAACACCATATATTTT.

CDR3 in DNA: TGCAGTGCTAGTTCCCGGGCCACCGGACAGGGGAACACCGGGGAGCTGTTTTTT. Protein sequence: CSASSRATGQGNTGELFF. The V gene is TRBV20-1, the J gene TRBJ2-2, with 8 bases aligning to TRBD1. V shed 3 bases and J 1 base; nucleotides not matched to a gene: 13. Germline lookup yields CDR1 DFQATT and CDR2 SNEGSKA (reference sequence). CDR3 length: 18 residues.

The CDR3 coding sequence is TGTGCCAGCAGCTTAGGACCTAGCGGGGGGGCGTACAATGAGCAGTTCTTC. This sequence encodes CASSLGPSGGAYNEQFF. The rearrangement uses TRBV7-2 and TRBJ2-1, with 12 bases fitting TRBD2. Trimming took 1 base from V and 4 from J; bases not matched to a gene: 5. CDR1 and CDR2 from the germline V gene are SGHTA and FQGNSA. The length of the CDR3 is 17 residues.

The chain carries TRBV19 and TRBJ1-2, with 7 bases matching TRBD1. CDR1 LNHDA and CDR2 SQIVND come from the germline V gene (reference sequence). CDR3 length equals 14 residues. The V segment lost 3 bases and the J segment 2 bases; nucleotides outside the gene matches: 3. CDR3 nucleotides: TGTGCCAGTAGTATCGGACAGGCAAACTATGGCTACACCTTC. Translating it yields CASSIGQANYGYTF.

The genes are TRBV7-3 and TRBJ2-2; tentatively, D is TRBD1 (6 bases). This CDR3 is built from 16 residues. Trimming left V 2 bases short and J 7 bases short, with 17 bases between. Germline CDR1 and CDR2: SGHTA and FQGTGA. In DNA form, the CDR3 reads TGTGCCAGCAGCTTACCCGGGACATTAAGGGGCGGGGAGCTGTTTTTT. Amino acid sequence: CASSLPGTLRGGELFF.